Listed below are T cell receptor beta chains from one sample, sequenced in a study of cytomegalovirus exposure and HLA in healthy donors. TCRdb keeps only in-frame clones here, not all; method: immunoSEQ multiplex PCR. Of roughly 160,000 clones listed, 60% to 80% were seen once; the top ten hold over 13%. The sequenced material came from PBMCs. The receptors derive from a man between 50 and 59 years old in good health and CMV-seropositive. CDR3s include the opening cysteine and the closing phenylalanine or tryptophan. A D gene is named only where the DNA matches it firmly. Where a row states a size, it is once, few, many or the class of an expanded clone; other rows omit it.

V gene: TRBV5-6; D gene: TRBD2; J gene: TRBJ2-5; clone size: .; CDR3 protein: CASSLVLAGGTQETQYF; CDR3 DNA: TGTGCCAGCAGCTTGGTTCTAGCGGGGGGGACGCAAGAGACCCAGTACTTC
V gene: TRBV30; D gene: .; J gene: TRBJ1-3; clone size: .; CDR3 protein: CACQGIGNTIYF; CDR3 DNA: TGTGCCTGCCAGGGGATTGGAAACACCATATATTTT
V gene: TRBV6-1; D gene: .; J gene: TRBJ1-5; clone size: .; CDR3 protein: CASSTRGNQPQHF; CDR3 DNA: TGTGCCAGCAGTACAAGGGGTAATCAGCCCCAGCATTTT
V gene: TRBV2; D gene: TRBD2; J gene: TRBJ2-2; clone size: .; CDR3 protein: CASSGTSVYTGELFF; CDR3 DNA: TGTGCCAGCAGCGGGACTAGCGTGTATACCGGGGAGCTGTTTTTT
V gene: TRBV7-9; D gene: TRBD1; J gene: TRBJ2-5; clone size: .; CDR3 protein: CASSYGQDQETQYF; CDR3 DNA: TGTGCCAGCAGCTACGGACAGGACCAAGAGACCCAGTACTTC
V gene: TRBV19; D gene: TRBD2; J gene: TRBJ2-5; clone size: few; CDR3 protein: CASSIEGAGIRRETQYF; CDR3 DNA: TGTGCCAGTAGTATAGAGGGAGCGGGGATACGGCGGGAGACCCAGTACTTC
V gene: TRBV6-4; D gene: TRBD1; J gene: TRBJ1-1; clone size: .; CDR3 protein: CASSRQGGGNTEAFF; CDR3 DNA: TGTGCCAGCAGCCGACAGGGGGGTGGAAACACTGAAGCTTTCTTT
V gene: TRBV9; D gene: .; J gene: TRBJ1-1; clone size: .; CDR3 protein: CASSGGGLNTEAFF; CDR3 DNA: TGTGCCAGCAGCGGAGGGGGTTTGAACACTGAAGCTTTCTTT
V gene: TRBV2; D gene: .; J gene: TRBJ1-1; clone size: .; CDR3 protein: CASSRGTENTEAFF; CDR3 DNA: TGTGCCAGCAGCCGGGGGACCGAGAACACTGAAGCTTTCTTT
V gene: TRBV11-2; D gene: TRBD2; J gene: TRBJ2-3; clone size: .; CDR3 protein: CASSPRLTSGVADTQYF; CDR3 DNA: TGTGCCAGCAGTCCCCGCCTGACTAGCGGGGTCGCAGATACGCAGTATTTT
V gene: TRBV4-3; D gene: TRBD1; J gene: TRBJ2-1; clone size: .; CDR3 protein: CASSQDSWQGDNEQFF; CDR3 DNA: TGCGCCAGCAGCCAAGATAGTTGGCAGGGGGACAATGAGCAGTTCTTC
V gene: TRBV10-3; D gene: .; J gene: TRBJ1-3; clone size: .; CDR3 protein: CAISGSSRNSGNTIYF; CDR3 DNA: TGTGCCATCAGTGGGTCGAGCAGGAACTCTGGAAACACCATATATTTT
V gene: TRBV25-1; D gene: TRBD2; J gene: TRBJ2-1; clone size: .; CDR3 protein: CASSGLADNEQFF; CDR3 DNA: TGTGCCAGCAGCGGACTAGCCGACAATGAGCAGTTCTTC
V gene: TRBV6-1; D gene: .; J gene: TRBJ2-5; clone size: .; CDR3 protein: CASSEPGHRKETQYF; CDR3 DNA: TGTGCCAGCAGTGAACCGGGACACCGAAAGGAGACCCAGTACTTC
V gene: TRBV4-1; D gene: .; J gene: TRBJ1-4; clone size: .; CDR3 protein: CASSFKGATNEKLFF; CDR3 DNA: TGCGCCAGCAGCTTTAAAGGGGCAACTAATGAAAAACTGTTTTTT
V gene: TRBV5-1; D gene: .; J gene: TRBJ2-3; clone size: .; CDR3 protein: CASSSGQNTDTQYF; CDR3 DNA: TGCGCCAGCAGCTCCGGACAGAACACAGATACGCAGTATTTT
V gene: TRBV19; D gene: .; J gene: TRBJ2-1; clone size: .; CDR3 protein: CASSGSSYNEQFF; CDR3 DNA: TGTGCCAGTTCGGGGAGCTCCTACAATGAGCAGTTCTTC
V gene: TRBV5-6; D gene: .; J gene: TRBJ1-2; clone size: .; CDR3 protein: CASSLSEGSYTF; CDR3 DNA: TGTGCCAGCAGCTTGTCGGAGGGGTCCTACACCTTC
V gene: TRBV18; D gene: .; J gene: TRBJ2-2; clone size: .; CDR3 protein: CASSPPPGHDSYFTGELFF; CDR3 DNA: TGTGCCAGCTCACCACCTCCGGGACACGACTCATACTTCACCGGGGAGCTGTTTTTT
V gene: TRBV9; D gene: .; J gene: TRBJ1-6; clone size: .; CDR3 protein: CASSARGGQNSPLHF; CDR3 DNA: TGTGCCAGCAGCGCCCGGGGGGGGCAGAATTCACCCCTCCACTTT
V gene: TRBV9; D gene: TRBD2; J gene: TRBJ2-5; clone size: .; CDR3 protein: CASSVTGGGETQYF; CDR3 DNA: TGTGCCAGCAGCGTAACTGGCGGGGGAGAGACCCAGTACTTC
V gene: TRBV9; D gene: TRBD1; J gene: TRBJ1-1; clone size: .; CDR3 protein: CASSEWGQGVTEAFF; CDR3 DNA: TGTGCCAGCAGCGAGTGGGGACAGGGGGTGACTGAAGCTTTCTTT
V gene: TRBV7-2; D gene: TRBD2; J gene: TRBJ2-1; clone size: .; CDR3 protein: CASSPLGLAGGREQFF; CDR3 DNA: TGTGCCAGCAGCCCACTCGGACTAGCGGGGGGGAGGGAGCAGTTCTTC
V gene: TRBV28; D gene: .; J gene: TRBJ1-2; clone size: .; CDR3 protein: CASSLSGTPLYGYTF; CDR3 DNA: TGTGCCAGCAGTTTATCCGGGACACCTCTCTATGGCTACACCTTC
V gene: TRBV9; D gene: TRBD2; J gene: TRBJ2-3; clone size: .; CDR3 protein: CASSLGLAGVTDTQYF; CDR3 DNA: TGTGCTAGCAGCCTCGGACTAGCGGGGGTTACAGATACGCAGTATTTT
V gene: TRBV18; D gene: .; J gene: TRBJ1-5; clone size: .; CDR3 protein: CASSPSDTNQPQHF; CDR3 DNA: TGTGCCAGCTCACCTTCGGACACCAATCAGCCCCAGCATTTT
V gene: TRBV5-6; D gene: .; J gene: TRBJ1-2; clone size: once; CDR3 protein: CASSLGQNYNYGYTF; CDR3 DNA: TGTGCCAGCAGCTTGGGACAGAACTATAACTATGGCTACACCTTC
V gene: TRBV2; D gene: .; J gene: TRBJ1-5; clone size: .; CDR3 protein: CASSVGDLINQPQHF; CDR3 DNA: TGTGCCAGCAGTGTTGGGGACTTGATCAATCAGCCCCAGCATTTT
V gene: TRBV7-2; D gene: .; J gene: TRBJ2-7; clone size: .; CDR3 protein: CASSSGTLKYEQYF; CDR3 DNA: TGTGCCAGCAGCTCCGGGACTCTTAAATACGAGCAGTACTTC
V gene: TRBV2; D gene: TRBD1; J gene: TRBJ1-6; clone size: .; CDR3 protein: CASSPRDSRNSPLHF; CDR3 DNA: TGTGCCAGCAGTCCCCGGGACAGTCGTAATTCACCCCTCCACTTT
V gene: TRBV28; D gene: .; J gene: TRBJ1-5; clone size: .; CDR3 protein: CASSDPRQDGLPQHF; CDR3 DNA: TGTGCCAGCAGTGACCCCCGACAGGACGGTCTTCCCCAGCATTTT
V gene: TRBV7-6; D gene: .; J gene: TRBJ1-1; clone size: few; CDR3 protein: CASSWGGGNTEAFF; CDR3 DNA: TGTGCCAGCAGCTGGGGGGGCGGGAACACTGAAGCTTTCTTT
V gene: TRBV28; D gene: .; J gene: TRBJ1-5; clone size: .; CDR3 protein: CASSLGRINQPQHF; CDR3 DNA: TGTGCCAGCAGTTTAGGCAGAATCAATCAGCCCCAGCATTTT
V gene: TRBV19; D gene: TRBD2; J gene: TRBJ2-7; clone size: .; CDR3 protein: CASRPGRGGDYEQYF; CDR3 DNA: TGTGCCAGTAGGCCGGGGAGGGGAGGGGACTACGAGCAGTACTTC
V gene: TRBV7-9; D gene: .; J gene: TRBJ2-3; clone size: few; CDR3 protein: CASSRYSGQSTDTQYF; CDR3 DNA: TGTGCCAGCAGTAGGTACAGCGGACAGAGCACAGATACGCAGTATTTT
V gene: TRBV18; D gene: .; J gene: TRBJ2-1; clone size: .; CDR3 protein: CASSPQRGYYNEQFF; CDR3 DNA: TGTGCCAGCTCACCACAACGGGGGTATTACAATGAGCAGTTCTTC
V gene: TRBV6-1; D gene: .; J gene: TRBJ1-5; clone size: .; CDR3 protein: CASSEFTTTGYRQPQHF; CDR3 DNA: TGTGCCAGCAGTGAATTCACGACTACAGGGTATCGTCAGCCCCAGCATTTT
V gene: TRBV19; D gene: TRBD1; J gene: TRBJ1-1; clone size: .; CDR3 protein: CASSLSGTGGPEAFF; CDR3 DNA: TGTGCCAGTAGTCTATCCGGGACAGGGGGCCCTGAAGCTTTCTTT
V gene: TRBV7-2; D gene: .; J gene: TRBJ1-2; clone size: .; CDR3 protein: CASSLAGSKANYGYTF; CDR3 DNA: TGTGCCAGCAGCTTGGCAGGGTCAAAAGCTAACTATGGCTACACCTTC
V gene: TRBV10-3; D gene: TRBD1; J gene: TRBJ2-1; clone size: .; CDR3 protein: CAISANRGNNEQFF; CDR3 DNA: TGTGCCATCAGTGCCAACAGGGGGAACAATGAGCAGTTCTTC
V gene: TRBV27; D gene: .; J gene: TRBJ1-6; clone size: .; CDR3 protein: CASSFRVGSPLHF; CDR3 DNA: TGTGCCAGCAGTTTCAGGGTTGGTTCACCCCTCCACTTT
V gene: TRBV6-6; D gene: .; J gene: TRBJ2-5; clone size: .; CDR3 protein: CASSYEGSSGETQYF; CDR3 DNA: TGTGCCAGCAGTTACGAGGGATCCTCCGGGGAGACCCAGTACTTC
V gene: TRBV19; D gene: .; J gene: TRBJ1-5; clone size: once; CDR3 protein: CASSIGSTGPSNQPQHF; CDR3 DNA: TGTGCCAGTAGTATAGGCTCAACAGGACCTAGCAATCAGCCCCAGCATTTT
V gene: TRBV4-1; D gene: TRBD1; J gene: TRBJ1-5; clone size: once; CDR3 protein: CASSPRTGQSNQPQHF; CDR3 DNA: TGCGCCAGCAGCCCTAGGACAGGACAAAGCAATCAGCCCCAGCATTTT
V gene: TRBV25-1; D gene: .; J gene: TRBJ2-5; clone size: .; CDR3 protein: CASSDFGVGETQYF; CDR3 DNA: TGTGCCAGCAGTGATTTCGGGGTTGGGGAGACCCAGTACTTC
V gene: TRBV4-1; D gene: TRBD1; J gene: TRBJ1-1; clone size: .; CDR3 protein: CASSLPQGGQGLTLGTEAFF; CDR3 DNA: TGCGCCAGCAGCCTTCCTCAGGGGGGACAGGGGTTGACACTTGGCACTGAAGCTTTCTTT
V gene: TRBV10-1; D gene: TRBD2; J gene: TRBJ2-3; clone size: once; CDR3 protein: CASSEGIAGGNGDTQYF; CDR3 DNA: TGCGCCAGCAGTGAGGGGATAGCGGGGGGAAACGGGGATACGCAGTATTTT